This T cell receptor beta chain appears in the sequencing data of a study of blood T cell repertoires in COVID-19. V gave up 4 bases and J gave up 2 bases, with 9 bases separating them. There are 15 residues in the CDR3. CDR1 is MDHEN and CDR2 is SYDVKM in the germline V gene. In the authors' workflow: The assay estimated nucleated cells by amplifying reference gene primers. Sequencing used immunoSEQ multiplex PCR; TCRdb keeps in-frame clones, though not all of them. That table is the source of V, J and clone size, and D and trimming were worked out from the DNA. The table records about 190,000 clones, 65% to 85% of them present only once. Assignment of participants to cohorts was predicated upon participant-reported clinical history.

V usage is TRBV28 and J usage is TRBJ1-6; tentatively, D is TRBD1 (5 bases). The sequence was obtained from a woman between 25 and 40 years old who had recovered from COVID-19. The sequenced material came from PBMCs or T cells enriched from blood (not recorded which). This CDR3 reads CASSYRFTYNSPLHF. Here the CDR3 DNA reads TGTGCCAGCAGTTACAGGTTTACCTATAATTCACCCCTCCACTTT.